The 20 T cell receptor beta chains listed next were all sequenced from one sample in a study of OX40 agonist ivuxolimab in advanced cancers. Sequencing was performed with immunoSEQ multiplex PCR; in TCRdb, only in-frame clones are kept and a portion is missing. The profile shows roughly 74,000 clones, 80% to 85% of them singletons. The sequencing used CD4+ or CD8+ T cells sorted from blood, collected in a trial of the OX40 agonist ivuxolimab. These receptors all come from an adult with an advanced solid tumor such as melanoma, head and neck, liver or kidney cancer.

The CDR3 DNA sequence: TGTGCCAGCAGCTTGGGTCTATATAGCAATCAGCCCCAGCATTTT. Residues: CASSLGLYSNQPQHF. The chain couples TRBV5-8 to TRBJ1-5; D gene ambiguous. The CDR3 runs 15 residues. From germline, CDR1 is SGHTS and CDR2 YDEGEE. V lost 0 bases and J 0 bases, leaving 7 bases between the germline ends.

The rearrangement uses TRBV4-2 and TRBJ1-1, with 7 nucleotides matching TRBD1. Trimming cost V 3 bases and J 2 bases; bases outside gene matches: 3. Germline V gene data show CDR1 as LGHNA and CDR2 as YNFKEQ. The CDR3 has 14 amino acids. The CDR3 region has the DNA TGTGCCAGCAGCCATACAGGGGTCAACACTGAAGCTTTCTTT. Its translation is CASSHTGVNTEAFF.

The chain combines TRBV28 with TRBJ1-3; tentatively, D is TRBD1 (5 bases). CDR1 and CDR2 (germline): MDHEN, SYDVKM. This CDR3 spans 15 amino acids. V was cut by 4 bases and J by 4 bases, with 14 bases left in between. CDR3 sequence: CASSSRALGGNTIYF. The CDR3 region has the DNA TGTGCCAGCAGTTCCAGGGCTCTGGGAGGAAACACCATATATTTT. The variable domain in full, completed from reference TRBV28 and TRBJ1-3, reads DVKVTQSSRYLVKRTGEKVFLECVQDMDHENMFWYRQDPGLGLRLIYFSYDVKMKEKGDIPEGYSVSREKKERFSLILESASTNQTSMYLCASSSRALGGNTIYFGEGSWLTVV.

The chain links TRBV19 to TRBJ2-7; D ambiguous. The V gene's germline CDR1 is LNHDA and CDR2 SQIVND (reference sequence). Trimming pared 5 bases from V and 3 bases from J, leaving 8 bases between. CDR3 length: 12 amino acids. Here the CDR3 reads CASSDENYEQYF. In nucleotides, the CDR3 is TGTGCCAGTAGTGATGAGAACTACGAGCAGTACTTC.

This clone was observed once. The rearrangement links TRBV9 to TRBJ1-1; no firm D call. Germline CDR1 SGDLS, CDR2 YYNGEE. This CDR3 region has 14 residues. V lost 2 bases, J lost 0 bases, and 8 bases lay in between. CDR3 in DNA: TGTGCCAGCAGCGTCGGGCATCTGAACACTGAAGCTTTCTTT. This sequence encodes CASSVGHLNTEAFF.

The chain couples TRBV4-3 to TRBJ1-1; 8 nucleotides line up with TRBD1. Germline values: CDR1 LGHNA, CDR2 YSLEER. The V segment lost 3 bases and the J segment 5 bases; nucleotides outside the gene matches: 8. The CDR3 runs 15 residues. Written as DNA, the CDR3 is TGCGCCAGCAGCCAGATCACAGGGGGAAAAACTGAAGCTTTCTTT. It translates to CASSQITGGKTEAFF.

The V gene is TRBV10-3, the J gene TRBJ2-7; no clear D gene. The V gene lost 2 bases and the J gene lost 1 base, with 9 bases spanning the gap. This CDR3 is built from 14 residues. Germline V gene sequence: CDR1 ENHRY, CDR2 SYGVKD. The CDR3 loop is CAISEMVGSYEQYF. In nucleotides, the CDR3 is TGTGCCATCAGTGAGATGGTGGGGTCCTACGAGCAGTACTTC.

This chain links TRBV5-1 with TRBJ2-3; 8 bases agree with TRBD1. The CDR3 totals 15 residues. Trimming cost V 4 bases and J 3 bases; bases outside gene matches: 7. Germline assignment: CDR1 SGHRS and CDR2 YFSETQ. CDR3 in DNA: TGCGCCAGCAGCCACGACAGGGGTGGGACAGATACGCAGTATTTT. Amino acids: CASSHDRGGTDTQYF.

This rearrangement joins TRBV27 to TRBJ1-1; D remains ambiguous. Trimming shortened V by 3 bases and J by 6 bases, and 14 bases separated the two germline ends. Germline V lookup: CDR1 MNHEY, CDR2 SMNVEV (reference sequence). This CDR3 contains 14 residues. CDR3 sequence reads: CASSFTSRFSEAFF. In DNA form, the CDR3 reads TGTGCCAGCAGTTTCACGTCCCGTTTTTCTGAAGCTTTCTTT.

This rearrangement joins TRBV10-3 to TRBJ1-6, with 8 positions matching TRBD1. CDR1 and CDR2 (germline): ENHRY, SYGVKD. The CDR3 extends over 13 amino acids. The V and J ends lost 4 bases and 9 bases, in that order; junction bases with no gene match: 2. The CDR3 DNA is TGTGCCATCAGTGTGGACAGGGCTTCACCCCTCCACTTT. This gives the protein CAISVDRASPLHF.

The rearrangement joins TRBV15 to TRBJ2-3, with TRBD1 identical over 7 bases. This CDR3 contains 15 residues. CDR1 and CDR2 from the germline V gene are LNHNV and YYDKDF (reference sequence). Trimming took 6 bases from V and 3 from J; bases not matched to a gene: 9. The CDR3 reads CATRPGTVRTDTQYF. The CDR3 DNA sequence: TGTGCCACCAGGCCCGGGACAGTAAGAACAGATACGCAGTATTTT.

The chain is built from TRBV6-4 and TRBJ1-5, with D tentatively TRBD1 (5 bases). V lost 3 bases to trimming and J lost 2 bases, with 11 bases between them. From germline, CDR1 is MRHNA and CDR2 SNTAGT. The CDR3 length is 15 residues. CDR3 in DNA: TGTGCCAGCAGTGAAATGGGGGGTGGCAATCAGCCCCAGCATTTT. Amino acids: CASSEMGGGNQPQHF.

The chain combines TRBV10-3 with TRBJ2-1; D ambiguous. The CDR3 totals 11 residues. Germline values: CDR1 ENHRY, CDR2 SYGVKD. V lost 2 bases, J lost 7 bases, and 3 bases lay in between. The CDR3 bases are TGTGCCATCAGTGAGGGTAATGAGCAGTTCTTC. Its protein product is CAISEGNEQFF.

This chain connects TRBV6-1 to TRBJ2-7; weak D call: TRBD1 (5 bases). There are 15 residues in the CDR3. Trimming cost V 4 bases and J 0 bases, with 13 bases left between them. Germline CDR1 reads MNHNS; CDR2 reads SASEGT. CDR3 region: CASSVKTVPSYEQYF. As DNA, the CDR3 is TGTGCCAGCAGTGTGAAGACAGTCCCCTCCTACGAGCAGTACTTC.

The chain recombines TRBV5-4 with TRBJ1-1; D remains ambiguous. CDR3 size: 15 residues. Per the germline V gene, CDR1 is SGHNT and CDR2 is YYREEE (reference sequence). V was cut by 4 bases and J by 1 base, with 14 bases left in between. The CDR3 loop reads CASSPSTGRNTEAFF. The CDR3 DNA reads TGTGCCAGCAGCCCCTCGACCGGCAGGAACACTGAAGCTTTCTTT.

This clone was picked up one time. This chain uses TRBV10-2 with TRBJ2-3; 11 bases are a match to TRBD2. The V segment lost 9 bases and the J segment 0 bases; nucleotides outside the gene matches: 5. CDR1 is WSHSY, CDR2 SAAADI, per germline. The CDR3 has 15 residues. CDR3 nucleotides: TGCGCCAGTAAAAGGACTAGCGGGAGCACAGATACGCAGTATTTT. It specifies CASKRTSGSTDTQYF.

This rearrangement joins TRBV11-3 to TRBJ2-2; 9 nucleotides agree with TRBD2. From germline, CDR1 is SGHNT and CDR2 YENEEA. V trimming: 1 base; J trimming: 2 bases; junction bases outside the gene matches: 5. The CDR3 contains 17 residues. The CDR3, as DNA: TGTGCCAGCAGCTTAGCTGGCGGGAGGGATAACACCGGGGAGCTGTTTTTT. It codes for CASSLAGGRDNTGELFF.

This clone showed up just once. The chain links TRBV4-3 to TRBJ1-1; D is uncertain. From germline, CDR1 is LGHNA and CDR2 YSLEER. The CDR3 covers 16 residues. V shed 0 bases and J shed 0 bases, with 11 bases lying between them. The CDR3, as DNA: TGCGCCAGCAGCCAAGATCTACAGAACTTGAACACTGAAGCTTTCTTT. It codes for CASSQDLQNLNTEAFF.

V gene TRBV7-9 combines with J gene TRBJ2-3; TRBD2 agrees at 7 bases. V shed 5 bases and J 2 bases; nucleotides not matched to a gene: 10. Germline assignment: CDR1 SEHNR and CDR2 FQNEAQ (reference sequence). The CDR3 loop spans 16 amino acids. The CDR3 region is CASSRTRGRYTDTQYF. The CDR3 DNA sequence: TGTGCCAGCAGCCGTACGCGCGGGAGATACACAGATACGCAGTATTTT.

The V gene is TRBV28, the J gene TRBJ1-2, with D uncertain. The V gene lost 2 bases and the J gene lost 2 bases, with 9 bases spanning the gap. CDR1 MDHEN and CDR2 SYDVKM come from the germline V gene. The CDR3 is 14 residues long. CDR3 amino acids: CASSLRPINYGYTF. Here the CDR3 DNA reads TGTGCCAGCAGTTTACGGCCGATAAACTATGGCTACACCTTC.